Each of the 14 T cell receptor beta chains below was sequenced from the same sample in a study of beta chain features in type 1 diabetes. The study reverse transcribed the entire isolated RNA, so it sequenced expressed TCRB transcripts. Sequencing was performed with immunoSEQ multiplex PCR; in TCRdb, only in-frame clones are kept and a portion is missing. The sample yields over 700,000 clones, 17% seen once. Sequencing was carried out using naive CD4+ T cells from blood. Every receptor here comes from a woman younger than 35 in good health.

In the case of this clone: This clone may be a read error of a much larger clone one base away. This same CDR3 is encoded by further DNA sequences in the sample. The chain carries TRBV7-2 and TRBJ1-1; D perhaps matches TRBD1 (5 bases). This CDR3 is 13 amino acids long. The V end was cut by 2 bases, the J end by 1 base, with 5 bases between. The V gene's germline CDR1 is SGHTA and CDR2 FQGNSA. As DNA, the CDR3 is TGTGCCAGCAGCTTACAGGGGAACACTGAAGCTTTCTTT. The encoded protein is CASSLQGNTEAFF.

Only a few counts were recorded for this clone. The rearrangement uses TRBV29-1 and TRBJ2-5; D possibly matches TRBD1 or TRBD2 (7 bases each). CDR3 length equals 12 residues. Trimming stripped 7 bases from V and 5 bases from J, with 14 bases between. CDR1 SQVTM and CDR2 ANQGSEA come from the germline V gene. CDR3 DNA sequence: TGCAGCGCCCACAGGGGAGGGGAGACCCAGTACTTC. This translates into CSAHRGGETQYF. Variable domain in full (rest from reference TRBV29-1 and TRBJ2-5): SAVISQKPSRDICQRGTSLTIQCQVDSQVTMMFWYRQQPGQSLTLIATANQGSEATYESGFVIDKFPISRPNLTFSTLTVSNMSPEDSSIYLCSAHRGGETQYFGPGTRLLVL.

This clone was observed a few times. The chain carries TRBV7-2 and TRBJ1-5; D might be TRBD1 (5 bases). This CDR3 spans 12 amino acids. Germline V lookup: CDR1 SGHTA, CDR2 FQGNSA. V was pared by 3 bases and J by 9 bases, with 9 bases between. The CDR3 DNA reads TGTGCCAGCAGCTTCGGGAGGGGGCCCCAGCATTTT. Its translation is CASSFGRGPQHF.

The rearrangement joins TRBV21-1 to TRBJ1-2; no DNA check was done on the table's D call, TRBD1. TRBV21-1 is marked as a pseudogene. This CDR3 contains 16 residues. For the CDR3, the DNA is TGTGCCAGCAGCAAACCGAGACAGTTAACTAACTATGGCTACACCTTC. Translating it yields CASSKPRQLTNYGYTF.

There are a few counts of this clone. V gene TRBV5-1 combines with J gene TRBJ2-1; TRBD2 matches 7 bases. The CDR3 runs to 16 residues. V lost 2 bases to trimming and J lost 4 bases; unmatched junction nucleotides: 9. From germline, CDR1 is SGHRS and CDR2 YFSETQ. The CDR3 loop is CASSFSQLAAYNEQFF. In DNA, the CDR3 is TGCGCCAGCAGCTTCTCCCAGCTAGCGGCTTACAATGAGCAGTTCTTC.

The V and J genes are TRBV11-2 and TRBJ2-7; 12 bases fit TRBD1. The germline CDR1 and CDR2 sequences are SGHAT and FQNNGV. J gave up 2 bases and V 4 bases, and 3 bases lay outside the gene matches. The CDR3 spans 15 residues. CDR3 in amino acids: CASSWGQGAPYEQYF. As DNA, the CDR3 is TGTGCCAGCAGCTGGGGACAGGGGGCCCCCTACGAGCAGTACTTC. The variable domain in full, with the rest retrieved from reference TRBV11-2 and TRBJ2-7, is EAGVAQSPRYKIIEKRQSVAFWCNPISGHATLYWYQQILGQGPKLLIQFQNNGVVDDSQLPKDRFSAERLKGVDSTLKIQPAKLEDSAVYLCASSWGQGAPYEQYFGPGTRLTVT.

The chain has TRBV7-9 and TRBJ1-4; D might be TRBD1 (6 bases). CDR1 is SEHNR and CDR2 is FQNEAQ in the germline V gene (reference sequence). V lost 3 bases and J 4 bases, leaving 24 bases between the germline ends. This CDR3 comprises 19 residues. CDR3 sequence: CASSFNRVKNKKHNEKLFF. CDR3 nucleotides: TGTGCCAGCAGCTTTAACAGGGTAAAGAACAAGAAACATAATGAAAAACTGTTTTTT. Together with reference TRBV7-9 and TRBJ1-4, the CDR3 gives the full variable domain: DTGVSQNPRHKITKRGQNVTFRCDPISEHNRLYWYRQTLGQGPEFLTYFQNEAQLEKSRLLSDRFSAERPKGSFSTLEIQRTEQGDSAMYLCASSFNRVKNKKHNEKLFFGSGTQLSVL.

A few counts support this clone. In DNA form, the CDR3 reads TGTGCCAGCAGTTACTCTGGGACACCATCCGCCTACGAGCAGTACTTC. Translation: CASSYSGTPSAYEQYF. The chain employs TRBV6-6 and TRBJ2-7, with D possibly TRBD1 on 6 matching bases. V was trimmed by 0 bases and J by 2 bases, leaving 14 bases between them. CDR1 is MNHNY, CDR2 SVGAGI, per germline (reference sequence). The CDR3 is 16 residues long.

This clone was picked up a small number of times. This chain connects TRBV7-9 to TRBJ2-7; 8 bases are a match to TRBD2. The CDR3 totals 16 residues. Germline V gene lookup returns CDR1 SEHNR and CDR2 FQNEAQ (reference sequence). V trimming: 5 bases; J trimming: 4 bases; junction bases outside the gene matches: 13. Written as DNA, the CDR3 is TGTGCCAGCAGCCCATCCCCGGGACTAGGGTTATACGAGCAGTACTTC. Its protein product is CASSPSPGLGLYEQYF.

This clone was observed a few times. The J gene is TRBJ2-1, the V gene TRBV9; maybe TRBD2 (5 bases). V was pared by 0 bases and J by 6 bases, with 13 bases between. Per germline, CDR1 SGDLS and CDR2 YYNGEE. This CDR3 spans 15 amino acids. CDR3 sequence reads: CASSVAAAPSNEQFF. The DNA of the CDR3 is TGTGCCAGCAGCGTAGCAGCGGCTCCTAGCAATGAGCAGTTCTTC.

This clone was detected a few times. The chain joins TRBV7-2 to TRBJ2-7; D may be TRBD2 (6 bases). Germline lookup yields CDR1 SGHTA and CDR2 FQGNSA. The CDR3 has 16 amino acids. Trimming removed 5 bases from V and 2 bases from J, with 19 bases in between. CDR3 loop: CASSPHSGTQAYEQYF. CDR3 DNA sequence: TGTGCCAGCAGCCCTCACTCCGGGACTCAGGCCTACGAGCAGTACTTC.

The chain employs TRBV6-5 and TRBJ2-1; possibly TRBD1 for D (5 bases). The CDR3 runs to 14 residues. The germline V and J ends were trimmed by 6 bases and 5 bases, with 14 bases remaining between them. CDR1 MNHEY and CDR2 SVGAGI come from the germline V gene. The DNA of the CDR3 is TGTGCCAGCAGAGTCGCTACAGGTAACAATGAGCAGTTCTTC. Its translation is CASRVATGNNEQFF.

This clone was detected a few times. The gene calls are TRBV5-1 and TRBJ2-3, with 7 positions matching TRBD2. The germline V gene has CDR1 SGHRS and CDR2 YFSETQ. The CDR3 is 15 amino acids. J gave up 6 bases and V 1 base, and 8 bases lay outside the gene matches. The CDR3 coding sequence is TGCGCCAGCAGCTTGTCGGTGGGAGGGCCGGATACGCAGTATTTT. As protein: CASSLSVGGPDTQYF.

The chain employs TRBV15 and TRBJ2-7; a possible D gene is TRBD2 (5 bases). Germline V gives CDR1 LNHNV, CDR2 YYDKDF (reference sequence). Trimming stripped 1 base from V and 1 base from J, with 14 bases between. This CDR3 has 16 amino acids. The CDR3 coding sequence is TGTGCCACCAGCAGAGGAGGGTTCAGTCCTTCCTACGAGCAGTACTTC. The encoded protein is CATSRGGFSPSYEQYF.